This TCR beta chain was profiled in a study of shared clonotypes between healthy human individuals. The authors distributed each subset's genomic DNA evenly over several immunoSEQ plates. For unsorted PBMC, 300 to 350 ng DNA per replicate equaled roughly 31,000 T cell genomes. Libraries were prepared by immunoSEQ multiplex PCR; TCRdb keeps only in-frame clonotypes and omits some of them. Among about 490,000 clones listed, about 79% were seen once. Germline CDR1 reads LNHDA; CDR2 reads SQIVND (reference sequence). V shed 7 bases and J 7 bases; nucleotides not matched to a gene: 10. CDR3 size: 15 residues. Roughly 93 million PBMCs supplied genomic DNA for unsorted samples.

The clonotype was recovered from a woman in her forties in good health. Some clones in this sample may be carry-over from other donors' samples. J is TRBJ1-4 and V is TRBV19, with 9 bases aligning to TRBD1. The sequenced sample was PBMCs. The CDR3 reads CASNPTGGAGEKLFF. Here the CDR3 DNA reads TGTGCCAGTAACCCCACAGGGGGCGCAGGTGAAAAACTGTTTTTT. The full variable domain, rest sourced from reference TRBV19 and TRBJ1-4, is DGGITQSPKYLFRKEGQNVTLSCEQNLNHDAMYWYRQDPGQGLRLIYYSQIVNDFQKGDIAEGYSVSREKKESFPLTVTSAQKNPTAFYLCASNPTGGAGEKLFFGSGTQLSVL.